This T cell receptor (beta chain) was documented in a study of blood T cell repertoires in COVID-19 (dated by TCRdb to between 2020 and 2021). With respect to the entire study: Collaborator samples came from the United States, Italy and Spain and covered acute and convalescent phases of COVID-19. Where available, HLA class I and class II types were taken from metadata supplied by the sample provider and were not determined by assay-based typing. Deeply sampled blood TCRbeta repertoires from subjects exposed to, actively infected with, or recovered from COVID-19 were included in the dataset. The material from the prospective study consisted of cDNA or gDNA derived from T cells, B-cell-depleted T cells, or PBMCs. The repertoires were released in a freely available public database meant as a resource for research on the immune response to SARS-CoV-2. A de-identified subject ID, COVID-19 status, age in years and sex were almost always included in the sample metadata. Samples were obtained from the ongoing ImmuneRACE study (first 160 participants) and from approximately 1,200 subjects provided by 6 global collaborators. Overall study outcomes, separate from this receptor: The quantity of clinical and demographic metadata differed by source and by participant and was supplied without curation.

For CDR1 and CDR2, the germline V gene lists MNHNS and SASEGT. A distance of 7 bases separates the germline ends of V and J, which lose 2 bases and 2 bases respectively. The CDR3, cysteine through phenylalanine, is 13 amino acids long. Just CDR3 DNA is preserved here, 39 bases in frame from base 1. TCRbeta CDR3 regions were amplified from genomic DNA by means of the immunoSEQ Assay, a bias-controlled multiplex PCR. The authors' pipeline ran thus. Within the assay, amplification of reference gene primers was used to estimate how many nucleated cells each sample contained. To quantify the absolute abundance of each unique TCRbeta CDR3 rearrangement, sequence reads were collapsed and filtered. Productive Simpson clonality was computed per sample as the square root of Simpson's diversity index over productive rearrangements. TCRdb took over this immuneACCESS table, retaining in-frame rearrangements with V and J assigned. Such tables are incomplete; in checked studies, under half of the missing clones stem from an unresolved V gene, and the remainder is unexplained. For V, J and clone size, that table is used; D and trimming come from the DNA. For this sample the table gives about 200,000 clones, of which about 90% were detected only once. The ten largest account for roughly 0.78% of the sample.

Collaborating institutions collected whole blood in K2EDTA tubes following their own protocols. For TCRbeta analysis, collaborators shipped samples in one of three forms: frozen whole blood, isolated PBMCs, or DNA extracted from either of those sample types. This clone was seen a few times. Its antigen is not yet known. Base qualities are not at hand, and no much larger clone is one base apart. The rearrangement combines TRBV6-1 with TRBJ2-7; a tentative D call is TRBD1 (6 bases match). The clonotype was recovered from a woman between 70 and 85 years old with acute or convalescent COVID-19. The sequenced sample was peripheral blood. The DNA sequence follows: TGTGCCAGCAGTGAAAACAGGGCCTACGAGCAGTACTTC. This translates into CASSENRAYEQYF.